The rows below give T cell receptor beta chains drawn from one sample of a study of T cells in Graves' hyperthyroidism and ophthalmopathy. Via MiXCR, TCRdb re-called the multiplex PCR reads, giving one row per CDR3 protein. Among about 740,000 distinct CDR3 sequences, 14% were seen once, and the ten largest hold about 10%. The sample comprised blood. These receptor sequences come from a woman younger than 30 with Graves' hyperthyroidism. The CDR3 runs from the conserved cysteine through the conserved F or W. D genes are given only for firm matches. Rows may omit the clone size; those that give it use once, few, many or a size class.

clone_size	v_call	d_call	j_call	cdr3_aa	cdr3_nt
many	TRBV6-5	NA	TRBJ2-5	CASSYGFSERETQYF	TGTGCCAGCAGTTACGGCTTTAGCGAAAGGGAGACCCAGTACTTC
many	TRBV2	NA	TRBJ2-1	CASSDQTDIRDNNEQFF	TGTGCCAGCAGTGATCAAACCGATATTCGGGATAACAATGAGCAGTTCTTC
few	TRBV15	NA	TRBJ2-7	CATSPSGGASYEQYF	TGTGCCACCAGCCCGAGCGGTGGGGCCTCCTACGAGCAGTACTTC
many	TRBV6-1	NA	TRBJ2-5	CASSEVAGQGETQYF	TGTGCCAGCAGTGAAGTGGCAGGGCAGGGAGAGACCCAGTACTTC
many	TRBV2	NA	TRBJ1-4	CASSETGDQDEKLFF	TGTGCCAGCAGTGAAACTGGGGACCAGGATGAAAAACTGTTTTTT
few	TRBV5-1	NA	TRBJ1-1	CASSQPPGTEAFF	TGCGCCAGCAGTCAACCACCTGGAACTGAAGCTTTCTTT
NA	TRBV20-1	TRBD2	TRBJ2-1	CSLKTVAGLSYNEQFF	TGCAGTCTCAAAACCGTAGCGGGCCTCTCCTACAATGAGCAGTTCTTC
NA	TRBV7-2	TRBD2	TRBJ2-7	CASSLWEGEQYF	TGTGCCAGCAGCTTATGGGAGGGCGAGCAGTACTTC
many	TRBV5-5	NA	TRBJ1-2	CASGSDSPYGYTF	TGTGCCAGCGGATCGGACAGTCCCTATGGCTACACCTTC
few	TRBV28	NA	TRBJ2-7	CASSPPLYEQYF	TGTGCCAGCAGTCCTCCCCTTTACGAGCAGTACTTC
few	TRBV9	NA	TRBJ1-2	CASTPRDGTYGYTF	TGTGCCAGCACGCCTAGGGACGGGACCTATGGCTACACCTTC
NA	TRBV27	NA	TRBJ1-2	CASSLVREGGYTF	TGTGCCAGCAGTTTAGTTCGGGAAGGCGGCTACACCTTC
many	TRBV11-2	NA	TRBJ1-1	CASSLQGTEAFF	TGTGCCAGCAGCCTACAGGGAACTGAAGCTTTCTTT
many	TRBV10-3	NA	TRBJ2-7	CAISESITYEQYF	TGTGCCATCAGTGAGTCCATTACCTACGAGCAGTACTTC
few	TRBV14	NA	TRBJ2-7	CASSQDLSGEQYF	TGTGCCAGCAGCCAAGATCTTAGCGGCGAGCAGTACTTC
many	TRBV6-1	NA	TRBJ1-1	CASSDRTSKNTEAFF	TGTGCCAGCAGTGACCGGACATCTAAGAACACTGAAGCTTTCTTT
NA	TRBV18	NA	TRBJ2-3	CASSPLLGELGDTQYF	TGTGCCAGCTCACCGTTGCTTGGGGAGCTGGGAGATACGCAGTATTTT
many	TRBV20-1	NA	TRBJ1-5	CSARGYSNQPQHF	TGCAGTGCTAGAGGTTACAGCAATCAGCCCCAGCATTTT
many	TRBV7-9	NA	TRBJ1-4	CASSLYRPGRGEKLFF	TGTGCCAGCAGCTTATATCGACCAGGGAGGGGTGAAAAACTGTTTTTT
many	TRBV6-2/TRBV6-3	TRBD1	TRBJ1-1	CASSYNRSRDRTLLVNTEAFF	TGTGCCAGCAGTTACAACCGATCCCGGGACAGGACCCTTCTGGTGAACACTGAAGCTTTCTTT
many	TRBV20-1	TRBD1	TRBJ2-3	CSALWQGVPQAQYF	TGCAGCGCCCTGTGGCAGGGGGTACCACAGGCGCAGTATTTT
many	TRBV7-7	NA	TRBJ2-1	CASSLLGVGNEQFF	TGTGCCAGCAGCTTATTAGGGGTCGGCAATGAGCAGTTCTTC
few	TRBV6-8	NA	TRBJ2-7	CAARGLASPWEQYF	TGTGCGGCGCGGGGTCTAGCCAGTCCCTGGGAGCAGTACTTC
many	TRBV6-1	TRBD1	TRBJ1-1	CASSWDRGLTEAFF	TGTGCCAGCAGTTGGGACAGGGGCCTCACTGAAGCTTTCTTT
many	TRBV29-1	NA	TRBJ1-1	CSVGTRNTEAFF	TGCAGCGTTGGTACACGGAACACTGAAGCTTTCTTT
many	TRBV2	TRBD1	TRBJ2-1	CASSWTGNNEQFF	TGTGCCAGCAGTTGGACAGGGAACAATGAGCAGTTCTTC
many	TRBV4-3	NA	TRBJ2-1	CASSQDRDWDDNEQFF	TGCGCCAGCAGCCAAGATCGGGACTGGGACGACAATGAGCAGTTCTTC
many	TRBV28	NA	TRBJ2-5	CASTTVGKGLQETQYF	TGTGCCAGCACTACGGTCGGGAAGGGCCTTCAAGAGACCCAGTACTTC
NA	TRBV24-1	NA	TRBJ2-1	CATKSSYNEQFF	TGTGCCACGAAGAGCTCCTACAATGAGCAGTTCTTC
many	TRBV5-1	TRBD2	TRBJ2-4	CASSLEGLAGWDIQYF	TGCGCCAGCAGCTTGGAGGGACTAGCGGGATGGGACATTCAGTACTTC
NA	TRBV7-2	NA	TRBJ1-6	CASSLGGGSDSPLHF	TGTGCCAGCAGCTTAGGCGGCGGGAGCGATTCACCCCTCCACTTT
many	TRBV6-2/TRBV6-3	TRBD1	TRBJ1-1	CASTPGQGKSLSEAFF	TGTGCCTCCACCCCAGGACAGGGGAAGAGTCTTAGTGAAGCTTTCTTT
few	TRBV6-9	TRBD1	TRBJ1-4	CASSSSGGGGEKLFF	TGTGCCAGCAGTTCATCAGGGGGGGGCGGTGAAAAACTGTTTTTT
few	TRBV4-1	NA	TRBJ2-7	CASSQDQQNPYEQYF	TGCGCCAGCAGCCAAGATCAACAGAATCCCTACGAGCAGTACTTC
few	TRBV11-2	NA	TRBJ2-1	CASSASVSASLSGQFF	TGTGCCAGCAGCGCTTCGGTATCGGCTAGTCTTAGCGGGCAGTTCTTC
many	TRBV11-2	TRBD2	TRBJ2-3	CASSELARRGDTQYF	TGTGCCAGCAGCGAACTAGCGCGGCGAGGGGATACGCAGTATTTT
NA	TRBV29-1	TRBD1	TRBJ1-2	CSVEWAGGRNGYTF	TGCAGCGTTGAGTGGGCAGGGGGTAGGAATGGCTACACCTTC
NA	TRBV24-1	TRBD1	TRBJ1-3	CATSDPGQAGNTIYF	TGTGCCACCAGTGACCCCGGACAGGCTGGAAACACCATATATTTT
NA	TRBV9	TRBD1	TRBJ1-1	CASSGTGGVEAFF	TGTGCCAGCAGCGGGACAGGGGGGGTTGAAGCTTTCTTT
NA	TRBV7-2	NA	TRBJ1-1	CASSSQGGRTEAFF	TGTGCCAGCAGCTCGCAGGGTGGAAGGACTGAAGCTTTCTTT
few	TRBV27	TRBD2	TRBJ2-1	CASTFGGGGSYNEQFF	TGTGCCAGCACCTTCGGTGGGGGAGGGTCCTACAATGAGCAGTTCTTC